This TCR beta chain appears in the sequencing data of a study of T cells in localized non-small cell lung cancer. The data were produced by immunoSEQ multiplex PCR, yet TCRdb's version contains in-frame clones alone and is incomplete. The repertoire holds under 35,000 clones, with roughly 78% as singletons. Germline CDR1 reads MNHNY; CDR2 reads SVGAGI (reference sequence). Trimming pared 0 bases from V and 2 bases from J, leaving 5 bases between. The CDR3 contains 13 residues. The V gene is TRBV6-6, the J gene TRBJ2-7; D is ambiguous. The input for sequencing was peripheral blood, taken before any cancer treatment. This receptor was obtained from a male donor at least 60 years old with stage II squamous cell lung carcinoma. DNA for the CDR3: TGTGCCAGCAGTTACTCCTTTGCCTACGAGCAGTACTTC. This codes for CASSYSFAYEQYF.